Sequencing of this TCR beta chain was carried out in a study of CD8+CD57+ T cells in acquired aplastic anemia. The template for TCR beta VDJ and CDR3 sequence profiling was genomic DNA. TCRdb recomputed calls from the reads with MiXCR, one row per CDR3 protein. The sample includes around 200,000 distinct CDR3 sequences, approximately 48% of them seen just once. All patients picked for sequencing had shown, by flow cytometry, an expansion of CD8+CD57+ cells. The CDR3 runs to 13 residues. V gave up 1 base and J gave up 5 bases, with 6 bases separating them. Germline V lookup: CDR1 LNHNV, CDR2 YYDKDF (reference sequence).

Sequenced input: sorted CD4+, CD8+, or CD8+CD57+ T cells (not recorded which) from PBMCs. The chain uses TRBV15 and TRBJ1-5; D is uncertain. This clonotype originated in a human donor with aplastic anemia. The CDR3: CATSRGGDQPQHF. In DNA form, the CDR3 reads TGTGCCACCAGCAGAGGTGGGGATCAGCCCCAGCATTTT.